Listed below are T cell receptor beta chains from one sample, sequenced in a study of shared clonotypes between healthy human individuals. TCRdb keeps only in-frame clones here, not all; method: immunoSEQ multiplex PCR. The sample carries around 2,000,000 clones, approximately 94% recorded once. The sample taken for sequencing was naive CD8+ T cells sorted from blood. These receptors all come from a man younger than 35 in good health. The CDR3 runs from the conserved cysteine through the conserved F or W. A D gene is named only where the DNA matches it firmly. Expanded clones are given a class, and other clones once, few, many or no size at all.

j_gene: TRBJ1-6
abundance: .
v_gene: TRBV7-3
d_gene: .
CDR3nt: TGTGCCAGCAGCTTAACGGGGCAGCCCAATTCACCCCTCCACTTT
CDR3aa: CASSLTGQPNSPLHF

j_gene: TRBJ1-4
abundance: .
v_gene: TRBV30
d_gene: .
CDR3nt: TGTGCCTGGAGTGTAACCGACAGCATGTGGGACATCAATGAAAAACTGTTTTTT
CDR3aa: CAWSVTDSMWDINEKLFF

j_gene: TRBJ2-2
abundance: .
v_gene: TRBV5-4
d_gene: .
CDR3nt: TGTGCCAGCAGCTCCCAGGGGCCGTTTGCCGGGGAGCTGTTTTTT
CDR3aa: CASSSQGPFAGELFF

j_gene: TRBJ1-1
abundance: .
v_gene: TRBV7-8
d_gene: .
CDR3nt: TGTGCCAGCAGCGGGACAAGGAACACTGAAGCTTTCTTT
CDR3aa: CASSGTRNTEAFF

j_gene: TRBJ2-4
abundance: .
v_gene: TRBV23-1
d_gene: TRBD1
CDR3nt: TGCGCCAGCAGCCCTGGGACAGGCAAAAACATTCAGTACTTC
CDR3aa: CASSPGTGKNIQYF

j_gene: TRBJ2-3
abundance: .
v_gene: TRBV5-1
d_gene: TRBD2
CDR3nt: TGCGCCAGCAGCTCAAAGACTAGCTACACAGATACGCAGTATTTT
CDR3aa: CASSSKTSYTDTQYF

j_gene: TRBJ1-1
abundance: .
v_gene: TRBV30
d_gene: .
CDR3nt: TGTGCCTGGAGTGTATGGACTGAAGCTTTCTTT
CDR3aa: CAWSVWTEAFF

j_gene: TRBJ1-4
abundance: .
v_gene: TRBV4-1
d_gene: .
CDR3nt: TGCGCCAGCAGCCAGGCACCCACAACTAATGAAAAACTGTTTTTT
CDR3aa: CASSQAPTTNEKLFF

j_gene: TRBJ2-3
abundance: .
v_gene: TRBV10-2
d_gene: TRBD2
CDR3nt: TGCGCCAGCAGTGATGGGGGGGGAGCGGGAGGATCAGATACGCAGTATTTT
CDR3aa: CASSDGGGAGGSDTQYF

j_gene: TRBJ2-2
abundance: .
v_gene: TRBV5-1
d_gene: TRBD1
CDR3nt: TGCGCCAGCAGCAAGACAGGGGATGGCACCGGGGAGCTGTTTTTT
CDR3aa: CASSKTGDGTGELFF

j_gene: TRBJ1-6
abundance: .
v_gene: TRBV4-1
d_gene: .
CDR3nt: TGCGCCAGCAGCCAGGGGGACCGAAGCTCCTATAATTCACCCCTCCACTTT
CDR3aa: CASSQGDRSSYNSPLHF

j_gene: TRBJ1-2
abundance: .
v_gene: TRBV7-2
d_gene: .
CDR3nt: TGTGCCAGCAGCCCAGGAGAGGACCTCTCAAGTAGGGTCTATGGCTACACCTTC
CDR3aa: CASSPGEDLSSRVYGYTF

j_gene: TRBJ2-7
abundance: .
v_gene: TRBV27
d_gene: TRBD1
CDR3nt: TGTGCCAGCAGTGGGAACCGGGACAGGGGCTCCTACGAGCAGTACTTC
CDR3aa: CASSGNRDRGSYEQYF

j_gene: TRBJ1-2
abundance: once
v_gene: TRBV4-3
d_gene: .
CDR3nt: TGCGCCAGCAGCCAAGATCCGGTCGGTTCGGCAGATGGCTACACCTTC
CDR3aa: CASSQDPVGSADGYTF

j_gene: TRBJ2-1
abundance: once
v_gene: TRBV6-5
d_gene: TRBD2
CDR3nt: TGTGCCAGCAGTTACAGCGGGGGTGAGGATGAGCAGTTCTTC
CDR3aa: CASSYSGGEDEQFF

j_gene: TRBJ2-7
abundance: .
v_gene: TRBV5-1
d_gene: TRBD1
CDR3nt: TGCGCCAGCAGCTTGGACGGGACAGGGCGCTACGAGCAGTACTTC
CDR3aa: CASSLDGTGRYEQYF

j_gene: TRBJ2-1
abundance: .
v_gene: TRBV2
d_gene: .
CDR3nt: TGTGCCAGCAGTGATCTAGCGCCGTACAACAATGAGCAGTTCTTC
CDR3aa: CASSDLAPYNNEQFF

j_gene: TRBJ2-1
abundance: .
v_gene: TRBV5-4
d_gene: .
CDR3nt: TGTGCCAGCAGTAACAGGGTTAGCGCGGTGGATGAGCAGTTCTTC
CDR3aa: CASSNRVSAVDEQFF

j_gene: TRBJ2-6
abundance: .
v_gene: TRBV4-1
d_gene: .
CDR3nt: TGCGCCAGCAGCCAAAGGCGGTTCTCTGGGGCCAACGTCCTGACTTTC
CDR3aa: CASSQRRFSGANVLTF

j_gene: TRBJ2-7
abundance: .
v_gene: TRBV5-4
d_gene: .
CDR3nt: TGTGCCAGCAGCACGAGGGGGGGTAGCGGCGAGCAGTACTTC
CDR3aa: CASSTRGGSGEQYF

j_gene: TRBJ2-1
abundance: .
v_gene: TRBV7-9
d_gene: TRBD2
CDR3nt: TGTGCCAGCAGCTTGGGAGGGACCTCCTACAATGAGCAGTTCTTC
CDR3aa: CASSLGGTSYNEQFF

j_gene: TRBJ2-7
abundance: .
v_gene: TRBV7-9
d_gene: .
CDR3nt: TGTGCCAGCAGCTTAGGTGGCGGAACCTACGAGCAGTACTTC
CDR3aa: CASSLGGGTYEQYF

j_gene: TRBJ1-5
abundance: .
v_gene: TRBV16
d_gene: .
CDR3nt: TGTGCCAGCAGCCAAAGTACGTCAGTTGATAGCAATCAGCCCCAGCATTTT
CDR3aa: CASSQSTSVDSNQPQHF

j_gene: TRBJ1-1
abundance: .
v_gene: TRBV4-2
d_gene: TRBD1
CDR3nt: TGTGCCAGCAGCCGAGAAGGAACCGGGACAGCGAACACTGAAGCTTTCTTT
CDR3aa: CASSREGTGTANTEAFF

j_gene: TRBJ1-5
abundance: .
v_gene: TRBV19
d_gene: .
CDR3nt: TGTGCCAGTACCCCCGGTGTCAGGGGCAGTCAGCCCCAGCATTTT
CDR3aa: CASTPGVRGSQPQHF

j_gene: TRBJ1-6
abundance: .
v_gene: TRBV27
d_gene: TRBD1
CDR3nt: TGTGCCAGCAGTTTGCAGACAGGGTACAATTCACCCCTCCACTTT
CDR3aa: CASSLQTGYNSPLHF

j_gene: TRBJ1-1
abundance: .
v_gene: TRBV19
d_gene: .
CDR3nt: TGTGCCAGTAGTCCACCCCACACTGAAGCTTTCTTT
CDR3aa: CASSPPHTEAFF

j_gene: TRBJ2-1
abundance: .
v_gene: TRBV11-3
d_gene: .
CDR3nt: TGTGCCAGCAGCTTCTCCCCTCACAATGAGCAGTTCTTC
CDR3aa: CASSFSPHNEQFF